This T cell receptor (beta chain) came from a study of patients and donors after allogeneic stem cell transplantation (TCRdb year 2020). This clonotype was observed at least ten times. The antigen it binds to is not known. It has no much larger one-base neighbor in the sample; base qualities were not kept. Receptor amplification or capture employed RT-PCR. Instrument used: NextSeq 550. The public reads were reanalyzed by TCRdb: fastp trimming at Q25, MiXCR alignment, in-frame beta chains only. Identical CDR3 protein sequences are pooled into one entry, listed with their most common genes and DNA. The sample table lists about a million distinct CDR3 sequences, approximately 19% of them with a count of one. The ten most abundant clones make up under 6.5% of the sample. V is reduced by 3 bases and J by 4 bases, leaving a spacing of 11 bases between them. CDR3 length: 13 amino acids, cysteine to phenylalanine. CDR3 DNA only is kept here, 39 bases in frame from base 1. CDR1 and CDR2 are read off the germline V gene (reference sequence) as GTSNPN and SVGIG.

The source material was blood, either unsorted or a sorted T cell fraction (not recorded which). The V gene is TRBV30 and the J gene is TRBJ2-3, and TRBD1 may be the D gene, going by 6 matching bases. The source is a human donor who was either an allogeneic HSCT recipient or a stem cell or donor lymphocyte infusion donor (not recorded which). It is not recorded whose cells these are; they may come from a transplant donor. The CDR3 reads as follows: CAWRQGKSDTQYF. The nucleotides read TGTGCCTGGAGGCAGGGGAAATCAGATACGCAGTATTTT. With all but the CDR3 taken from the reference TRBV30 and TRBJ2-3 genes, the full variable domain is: SQTIHQWPATLVQPVGSPLSLECTVEGTSNPNLYWYRQAAGRGLQLLFYSVGIGQISSEVPQNLSASRPQDRQFILSSKKLLLSDSGFYLCAWRQGKSDTQYFGPGTRLTVL.